This T cell receptor beta chain originates from a study of control samples from healthy donors and cancer patients. Sequenced by immunoSEQ multiplex PCR; TCRdb stores in-frame clones only, minus some. Among around 180,000 clones listed, about 91% were seen once. The CDR3 extends over 14 amino acids. Germline CDR1 reads SGHRS; CDR2 reads YFSETQ. Trimming at V came to 4 bases and at J to 9 bases, leaving 9 bases not matched to a gene. The clonotype originates from a woman in her thirties in good health. Sequencing input: blood. The chain uses TRBV5-1 and TRBJ2-1; 8 bases fit TRBD2. This CDR3 reads CASSPGLAYGEQFF. The CDR3 coding sequence is TGCGCCAGCAGCCCCGGACTAGCCTACGGTGAGCAGTTCTTC.